This is a list of T cell receptor beta chains from one sample in a study of shared clonotypes between healthy human individuals. The table came from immunoSEQ multiplex PCR; TCRdb's copy has only in-frame clones and leaves some out. Counted here are around 500,000 clones, 79% occurring once; the ten biggest clones make up about 13%. Material: PBMCs. The source is a woman in her forties in good health. Some clones in this sample may be carry-over from other donors' samples. Each CDR3 is given with its conserved first and last residue. Each record gives: V gene, clone size, D gene, CDR3 length, J gene, CDR3 DNA, CDR3 protein. D genes are given only for firm matches. A row's size may be missing; if present it is once, few, many or a size class.

V: TRBV18
size: .
D: .
length: 14
J: TRBJ2-2
DNA: TGTGCCAGCTCACCACCGTCCCGTACCGGGGAGCTGTTTTTT
CDR3: CASSPPSRTGELFF

V: TRBV11-2
size: few
D: .
length: 14
J: TRBJ2-7
DNA: TGTGCCAGCAGCTTACCCCAGCTCTCCTACGAGCAGTACTTC
CDR3: CASSLPQLSYEQYF

V: TRBV19
size: .
D: .
length: 15
J: TRBJ1-4
DNA: TGTGCCAGTAGTGCCGGGTCGCGTACTAATGAAAAACTGTTTTTT
CDR3: CASSAGSRTNEKLFF

V: TRBV6-7
size: .
D: TRBD1
length: 14
J: TRBJ1-1
DNA: TGTGCCAGCAGTTACGAGGGGGCCGGAACTGAAGCTTTCTTT
CDR3: CASSYEGAGTEAFF

V: TRBV12-2
size: .
D: .
length: 17
J: TRBJ2-3
DNA: TGTGCAAGTCGCTTAGGGAGACGGGAGAGGGCCGCAGATACGCAGTATTTT
CDR3: CASRLGRRERAADTQYF

V: TRBV10-3
size: .
D: TRBD2
length: 16
J: TRBJ2-7
DNA: TGTGCCATCAGTGAGTCGATCGGGGGGGCCCCCTACGAGCAGTACTTC
CDR3: CAISESIGGAPYEQYF

V: TRBV14
size: once
D: TRBD2
length: 16
J: TRBJ2-7
DNA: TGTGCCAGCAGCCAAGATTCCAGCGGGAAGTCCTACGAGCAGTACTTC
CDR3: CASSQDSSGKSYEQYF

V: TRBV27
size: few
D: TRBD2
length: 16
J: TRBJ2-2
DNA: TGTGCCAGCAGCTTAAGGCGGACTAGTTCGAAAGGGGAGCTGTTTTTT
CDR3: CASSLRRTSSKGELFF

V: TRBV15
size: .
D: TRBD2
length: 17
J: TRBJ2-3
DNA: TGTGCCACCAGCAGAGGGGGCTCGGGAGGGTTATCAGATACGCAGTATTTT
CDR3: CATSRGGSGGLSDTQYF

V: TRBV6-6
size: .
D: .
length: 14
J: TRBJ1-4
DNA: TGTGCCAGCAGTTGGGATGCAACTAATGAAAAACTGTTTTTT
CDR3: CASSWDATNEKLFF

V: TRBV7-9
size: .
D: .
length: 15
J: TRBJ1-5
DNA: TGTGCCAGCAGCTTGGGGGGACAAAAGCATCAGCCCCAGCATTTT
CDR3: CASSLGGQKHQPQHF

V: TRBV28
size: .
D: .
length: 14
J: TRBJ1-1
DNA: TGTGCCAGCAGTTTAGAGCACGGGTTTACTGAAGCTTTCTTT
CDR3: CASSLEHGFTEAFF

V: TRBV7-9
size: .
D: .
length: 13
J: TRBJ2-5
DNA: TGTGCCAGCAGCTTTCAGCAGGGCCAGACCCAGTACTTC
CDR3: CASSFQQGQTQYF

V: TRBV28
size: .
D: TRBD2
length: 16
J: TRBJ2-7
DNA: TGTGCCAGCAGTCTAATAGGGACTAGCGGGACCTACGAGCAGTACTTC
CDR3: CASSLIGTSGTYEQYF

V: TRBV6-4
size: few
D: .
length: 15
J: TRBJ2-1
DNA: TGTGCCAGCAGCCCAGGGGAGGGGACCTACAATGAGCAGTTCTTC
CDR3: CASSPGEGTYNEQFF

V: TRBV27
size: .
D: .
length: 20
J: TRBJ2-3
DNA: TGTGCCAGCAGCCCTAGGGGTACAGTACATTTAATAACTAGCACAGATACGCAGTATTTT
CDR3: CASSPRGTVHLITSTDTQYF

V: TRBV7-2
size: .
D: .
length: 16
J: TRBJ2-1
DNA: TGTGCCAGCAGTCTGGGACCCGGGATTGGGGGTAATGAGCAGTTCTTC
CDR3: CASSLGPGIGGNEQFF

V: TRBV30
size: .
D: .
length: 12
J: TRBJ2-1
DNA: TGTGCCTGGGGAGGCTCGCCCAATGAGCAGTTCTTC
CDR3: CAWGGSPNEQFF

V: TRBV29-1
size: .
D: .
length: 13
J: TRBJ1-2
DNA: TGCAGCGTCCGACAGGCTCTTAACTATGGCTACACCTTC
CDR3: CSVRQALNYGYTF

V: TRBV6-5
size: .
D: TRBD1
length: 14
J: TRBJ2-7
DNA: TGTGCCAGCAGAAGGACAGGTTCGTCCTACGAGCAGTACTTC
CDR3: CASRRTGSSYEQYF

V: TRBV2
size: once
D: .
length: 15
J: TRBJ1-1
DNA: TGTGCCAGCAGTGATGGTCTTGGGGTAAACACTGAAGCTTTCTTT
CDR3: CASSDGLGVNTEAFF

V: TRBV7-3
size: few
D: .
length: 13
J: TRBJ2-2
DNA: TGTGCCAGCAGCCTGGACCCCACCGGGGAGCTGTTTTTT
CDR3: CASSLDPTGELFF

V: TRBV10-3
size: .
D: TRBD1
length: 13
J: TRBJ2-7
DNA: TGTGCCATCAGTGAAGGACAGGCCTACGAGCAGTACTTC
CDR3: CAISEGQAYEQYF

V: TRBV5-1
size: once
D: .
length: 15
J: TRBJ2-2
DNA: TGCGCCAGCAGCTTGGGGGTGCAACGCCCCGGGGAGCTGTTTTTT
CDR3: CASSLGVQRPGELFF

V: TRBV6-4
size: .
D: TRBD2
length: 15
J: TRBJ2-3
DNA: TGTGCCAGCAGTGATAATAGCGGGAGGCCAGATACGCAGTATTTT
CDR3: CASSDNSGRPDTQYF

V: TRBV5-1
size: .
D: TRBD2
length: 16
J: TRBJ2-3
DNA: TGCGCCAGCAGCTTGGCCGCTAGCGGGGGTACAGATACGCAGTATTTT
CDR3: CASSLAASGGTDTQYF

V: TRBV2
size: .
D: TRBD2
length: 15
J: TRBJ2-7
DNA: TGTGCCAGCAGTGAAGGTAGCGGGAGCTTCTACGAGCAGTACTTC
CDR3: CASSEGSGSFYEQYF

V: TRBV10-2
size: .
D: .
length: 14
J: TRBJ2-5
DNA: TGCGCCAGCAGTGGGGGACTCCGGGGGGAGACCCAGTACTTC
CDR3: CASSGGLRGETQYF

V: TRBV6-6
size: .
D: .
length: 11
J: TRBJ1-2
DNA: TGTGCCAGCAGTTTCGACGGACTCGACACCTTC
CDR3: CASSFDGLDTF

V: TRBV12-2
size: .
D: .
length: 17
J: TRBJ2-6
DNA: TGTACAAGTCGCGGGGCGCGCACACAAAGTCGGGCCAACGTCCTGACTTTC
CDR3: CTSRGARTQSRANVLTF

V: TRBV7-8
size: .
D: .
length: 13
J: TRBJ1-4
DNA: TGTGCCAGCAGTCCTCGCGTGGTCGAAAAACTGTTTTTT
CDR3: CASSPRVVEKLFF

V: TRBV5-1
size: .
D: TRBD2
length: 15
J: TRBJ2-3
DNA: TGCGCCAGCAGTCTAGCGGGAGGAATCACAGATACGCAGTATTTT
CDR3: CASSLAGGITDTQYF

V: TRBV5-5
size: .
D: .
length: 13
J: TRBJ2-5
DNA: TGTGCCAGCAGCTTAACTAGCCGGGAGACCCAGTACTTC
CDR3: CASSLTSRETQYF

V: TRBV25-1
size: .
D: .
length: 16
J: TRBJ2-7
DNA: TGTGCCAGCAGTGAATATCTGCACAAATTAACAACCGAGCAGTACTTC
CDR3: CASSEYLHKLTTEQYF

V: TRBV5-1
size: .
D: .
length: 14
J: TRBJ1-1
DNA: TGCGCCAGCTCCATTTGGGGGTCAAACACTGAAGCTTTCTTT
CDR3: CASSIWGSNTEAFF

V: TRBV30
size: few
D: .
length: 14
J: TRBJ1-1
DNA: TGTGCCTGGAGTGTAAAGACCATCAACACTGAAGCTTTCTTT
CDR3: CAWSVKTINTEAFF

V: TRBV5-1
size: .
D: .
length: 12
J: TRBJ1-2
DNA: TGCGCCAGCAGCAAGGACCGCTATGGCTACACCTTC
CDR3: CASSKDRYGYTF

V: TRBV5-4
size: .
D: TRBD2
length: 17
J: TRBJ2-1
DNA: TGTGCCAGCAGCTTGGGGCTAGCGGGACAGTCCTACAATGAGCAGTTCTTC
CDR3: CASSLGLAGQSYNEQFF

V: TRBV5-1
size: .
D: TRBD2
length: 17
J: TRBJ2-1
DNA: TGCGCCAGCAGCTCCTTCCGAACTAGCGGGCTTTACAATGAGCAGTTCTTC
CDR3: CASSSFRTSGLYNEQFF

V: TRBV2
size: few
D: .
length: 14
J: TRBJ1-5
DNA: TGTGCCAGCAGTGGGGGGCGAGGCAATCAGCCCCAGCATTTT
CDR3: CASSGGRGNQPQHF

V: TRBV28
size: .
D: .
length: 19
J: TRBJ2-4
DNA: TGTGCCAGCAGCCCAAGAGACGGGGCCAGGATGAGGGCCAAAAACATTCAGTACTTC
CDR3: CASSPRDGARMRAKNIQYF

V: TRBV9
size: .
D: .
length: 15
J: TRBJ2-3
DNA: TGTGCCAGCAGCCCCCGTGCTCTTGGCTCAGATACGCAGTATTTT
CDR3: CASSPRALGSDTQYF

V: TRBV29-1
size: .
D: .
length: 12
J: TRBJ2-4
DNA: TGCAGCGTTGGTCAGGCCAAAAACATTCAGTACTTC
CDR3: CSVGQAKNIQYF

V: TRBV6-1
size: .
D: .
length: 13
J: TRBJ2-3
DNA: TGTGCCAGCAGTGAGGGGGTGACAGATACGCAGTATTTT
CDR3: CASSEGVTDTQYF